Below, 12 T cell receptor beta chains from the same sample are listed, as sequenced in a study of T cell changes during pregnancy in multiple sclerosis. Sequencing used immunoSEQ multiplex PCR; TCRdb keeps in-frame clones, though not all of them. This sample has roughly 70,000 clones; over 80% occur once, and the top ten carry under 3%. The source material was peripheral blood, sampled before pregnancy. The receptors come from a female donor with multiple sclerosis, enrolled in a pregnancy study.

This chain connects TRBV2 to TRBJ2-7; D perhaps matches TRBD2 (5 bases). This CDR3 region has 14 residues. CDR1 and CDR2 (germline): SNHLY, FYNNEI. The V end lost 3 bases, the J end lost 1 base, and 10 bases lay between the germline ends. This CDR3 is CASSDLRGSYEQYF. The CDR3 coding sequence is TGTGCCAGCAGTGATTTACGGGGTTCCTACGAGCAGTACTTC. Full variable domain (missing parts from reference TRBV2 and TRBJ2-7): EPEVTQTPSHQVTQMGQEVILRCVPISNHLYFYWYRQILGQKVEFLVSFYNNEISEKSEIFDDQFSVERPDGSNFTLKIRSTKLEDSAMYFCASSDLRGSYEQYFGPGTRLTVT.

The chain has TRBV25-1 and TRBJ1-2; 7 bases are shared with TRBD1. The CDR3 length is 15 residues. Germline V gene sequence: CDR1 MGHDK, CDR2 SYGVNS. The V gene end was trimmed by 1 base and the J gene end by 4 bases; junction bases not matched to a gene: 6. In nucleotides, the CDR3 is TGTGCCAGCAGTGAATCACAGGGGTTAGGCTATGGCTACACCTTC. This gives the protein CASSESQGLGYGYTF.

This clone was seen only a few times. The chain employs TRBV4-2 and TRBJ1-6; D not certain. The germline V gene has CDR1 LGHNA and CDR2 YNFKEQ. This CDR3 is built from 15 residues. Trimming took 1 base from V and 9 from J, leaving 13 bases between them. As DNA, the CDR3 is TGTGCCAGCAGCCAAGCGGCCGGGGAGGTTTCACCCCTCCACTTT. Translated: CASSQAAGEVSPLHF.

CDR3 amino acids: CASSLTGTGGWNEQFF. CDR3 nucleotide sequence: TGTGCCAGCTCACTTACCGGGACAGGGGGTTGGAATGAGCAGTTCTTC. V and J are TRBV18 and TRBJ2-1; TRBD1 matches at 11 bases. The V gene's germline CDR1 is KGHSH and CDR2 LQKENI. J was trimmed by 7 bases and V by 4 bases; bases with no gene match: 9. CDR3 size: 16 residues.

The CDR3 coding sequence is TGTGCCAGCTCACCACTGAGCGGAGTGGCCTACAATGAGCAGTTCTTC. The encoded protein is CASSPLSGVAYNEQFF. This rearrangement joins TRBV18 to TRBJ2-1; TRBD2 might be the D (5 bases). V dropped 1 base and J dropped 2 bases, with 12 bases sitting between them. CDR1 KGHSH and CDR2 LQKENI come from the germline V gene. CDR3 length equals 16 residues.

Of note for this clone: The junction departs from the called germline gene at one end, perhaps through a read error. The gene calls are TRBV7-7 and TRBJ2-1; D call uncertain. This CDR3 has 13 residues. Germline assignment: CDR1 SSHAT and CDR2 FNYEAQ (reference sequence). DNA for the CDR3: TGTGCTAGCAGCCCAGCCGGGTACAATGAGCAGTTCTTC. Translation gives CASSPAGYNEQFF.

This chain uses TRBV7-9 with TRBJ1-1; D might be TRBD1 (5 bases). This CDR3 spans 14 amino acids. Between the trimmed V and J ends, which lost 0 bases and 3 bases, there was a span of 8 bases. Germline CDR1 is SEHNR and CDR2 is FQNEAQ (reference sequence). The CDR3 region has the DNA TGTGCCAGCAGCTTAGCAACGGGGGACACTGAAGCTTTCTTT. This sequence encodes CASSLATGDTEAFF.

This rearrangement joins TRBV6-1 to TRBJ1-5; 10 positions match TRBD1. CDR1 MNHNS and CDR2 SASEGT come from the germline V gene. The CDR3 has 14 residues. V lost 6 bases, J lost 3 bases, and 2 bases stayed unmatched. The CDR3 reads CASRGTGVNQPQHF. CDR3 in DNA: TGTGCCAGCAGGGGGACAGGGGTCAATCAGCCCCAGCATTTT.

V and J are TRBV5-1 and TRBJ1-1, with TRBD1 as a possible D gene (6 bases). This CDR3 is built from 14 residues. The ends were cut back, 3 bases at V and 1 base at J, with 10 bases in the middle. Germline values: CDR1 SGHRS, CDR2 YFSETQ. The DNA of the CDR3 is TGCGCCAGCAGCTGGGCAGGGGAGAACACTGAAGCTTTCTTT. It encodes CASSWAGENTEAFF.

The rearrangement joins TRBV4-1 to TRBJ2-1; 10 nucleotides line up with TRBD2. Germline loops: CDR1 MGHRA, CDR2 YSYEKL. The CDR3 loop spans 18 amino acids. Trimming at V came to 1 base and at J to 6 bases, leaving 12 bases not matched to a gene. The CDR3 sequence: CASSQASGRYVQSNEQFF. In nucleotides, the CDR3 is TGCGCCAGCAGCCAAGCTAGCGGGAGATATGTACAGAGCAATGAGCAGTTCTTC.

The chain couples TRBV5-1 to TRBJ2-5; 7 nucleotides line up with TRBD1. V shed 1 base, J shed 4 bases, and the junction held 4 bases outside the gene matches. This CDR3 comprises 14 residues. Germline-derived CDR1 and CDR2 are SGHRS and YFSETQ. As DNA, the CDR3 is TGCGCCAGCAGCTTGTCCTCAGGGGGAGAGACCCAGTACTTC. Protein sequence: CASSLSSGGETQYF.

The V gene is TRBV15, the J gene TRBJ2-5, with a weak D call TRBD2 (6 bases). CDR1 and CDR2 (germline): LNHNV, YYDKDF (reference sequence). CDR3 size: 15 residues. V was clipped by 4 bases and J by 0 bases, with 12 bases between them. CDR3 loop: CATSTRDKNQETQYF. CDR3 bases: TGTGCCACCAGCACGCGGGATAAAAACCAAGAGACCCAGTACTTC. Using reference TRBV15 and TRBJ2-5 for the parts outside the CDR3, the full variable domain is DAMVIQNPRYQVTQFGKPVTLSCSQTLNHNVMYWYQQKSSQAPKLLFHYYDKDFNNEADTPDNFQSRRPNTSFCFLDIRSPGLGDTAMYLCATSTRDKNQETQYFGPGTRLLVL.